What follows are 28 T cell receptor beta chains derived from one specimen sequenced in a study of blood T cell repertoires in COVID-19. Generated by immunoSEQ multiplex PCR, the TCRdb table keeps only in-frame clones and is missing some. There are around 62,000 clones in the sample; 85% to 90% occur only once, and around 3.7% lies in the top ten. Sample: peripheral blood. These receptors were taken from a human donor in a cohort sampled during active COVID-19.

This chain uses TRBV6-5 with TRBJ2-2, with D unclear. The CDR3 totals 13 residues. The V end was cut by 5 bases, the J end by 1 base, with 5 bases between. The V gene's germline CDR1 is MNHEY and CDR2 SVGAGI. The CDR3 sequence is CASSRENTGELFF. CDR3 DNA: TGTGCCAGCAGTAGAGAGAACACCGGGGAGCTGTTTTTT.

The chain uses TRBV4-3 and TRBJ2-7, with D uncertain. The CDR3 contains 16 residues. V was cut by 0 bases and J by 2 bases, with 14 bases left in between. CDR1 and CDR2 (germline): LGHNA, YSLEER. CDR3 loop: CASSQENSGFTYEQYF. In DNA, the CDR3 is TGCGCCAGCAGCCAAGAAAACAGTGGGTTTACCTACGAGCAGTACTTC.

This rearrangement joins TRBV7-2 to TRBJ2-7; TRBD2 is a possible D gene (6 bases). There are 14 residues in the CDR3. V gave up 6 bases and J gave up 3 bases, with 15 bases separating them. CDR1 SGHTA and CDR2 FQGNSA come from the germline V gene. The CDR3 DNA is TGTGCCAGCAGGTCCGTACCGGGGGTCTACGAGCAGTACTTC. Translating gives CASRSVPGVYEQYF.

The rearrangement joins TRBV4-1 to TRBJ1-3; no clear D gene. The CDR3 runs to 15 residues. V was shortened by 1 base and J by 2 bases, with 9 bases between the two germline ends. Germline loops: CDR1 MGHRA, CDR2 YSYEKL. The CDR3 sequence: CASSQASGTGNTIYF. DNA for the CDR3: TGCGCCAGCAGCCAAGCGTCGGGTACTGGAAACACCATATATTTT.

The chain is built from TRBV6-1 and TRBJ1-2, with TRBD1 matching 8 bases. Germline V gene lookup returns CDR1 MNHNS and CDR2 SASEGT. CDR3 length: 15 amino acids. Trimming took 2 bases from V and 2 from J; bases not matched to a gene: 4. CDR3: CASSERQGSNYGYTF. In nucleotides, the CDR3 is TGTGCCAGCAGTGAAAGACAGGGGTCAAACTATGGCTACACCTTC.

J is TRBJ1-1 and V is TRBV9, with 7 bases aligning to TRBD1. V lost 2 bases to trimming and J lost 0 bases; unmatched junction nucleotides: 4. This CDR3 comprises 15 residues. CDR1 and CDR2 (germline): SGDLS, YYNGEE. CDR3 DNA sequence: TGTGCCAGCAGCGTGGAGGGACAGTTGAACACTGAAGCTTTCTTT. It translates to CASSVEGQLNTEAFF.

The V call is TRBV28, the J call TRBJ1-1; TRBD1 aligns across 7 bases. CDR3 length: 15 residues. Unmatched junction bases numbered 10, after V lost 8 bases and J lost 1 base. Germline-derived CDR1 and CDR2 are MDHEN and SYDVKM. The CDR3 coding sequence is TGTGCCAGCTATGAGGAGGGGGCGAGGAACACTGAAGCTTTCTTT. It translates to CASYEEGARNTEAFF.

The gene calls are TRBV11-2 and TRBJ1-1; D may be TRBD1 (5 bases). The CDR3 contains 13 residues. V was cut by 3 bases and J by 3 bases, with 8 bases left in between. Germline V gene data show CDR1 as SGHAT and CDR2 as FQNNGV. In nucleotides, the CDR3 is TGTGCCAGCAGCTTCTGGGGGGACACTGAAGCTTTCTTT. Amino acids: CASSFWGDTEAFF.

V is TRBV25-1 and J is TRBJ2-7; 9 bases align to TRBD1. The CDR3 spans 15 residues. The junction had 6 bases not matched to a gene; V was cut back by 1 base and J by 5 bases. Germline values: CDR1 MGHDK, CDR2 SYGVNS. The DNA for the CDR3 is TGTGCCAGCAGTGAATCCGGGACAGGGTGGAACGAGCAGTACTTC. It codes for CASSESGTGWNEQYF.

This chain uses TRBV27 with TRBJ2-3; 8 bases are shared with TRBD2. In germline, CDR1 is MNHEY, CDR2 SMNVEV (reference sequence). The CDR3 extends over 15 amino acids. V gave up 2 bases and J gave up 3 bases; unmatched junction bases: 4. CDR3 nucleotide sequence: TGTGCCAGCAGTTTAGGAACTAGCGGAACAGATACGCAGTATTTT. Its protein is CASSLGTSGTDTQYF.

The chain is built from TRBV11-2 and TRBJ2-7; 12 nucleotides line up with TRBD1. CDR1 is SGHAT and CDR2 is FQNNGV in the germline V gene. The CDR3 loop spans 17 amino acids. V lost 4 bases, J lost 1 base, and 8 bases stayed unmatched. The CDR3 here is CASSYGTGGISSYEQYF. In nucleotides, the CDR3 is TGTGCCAGCAGCTATGGGACAGGGGGCATCAGTTCCTACGAGCAGTACTTC. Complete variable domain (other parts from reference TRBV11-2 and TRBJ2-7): EAGVAQSPRYKIIEKRQSVAFWCNPISGHATLYWYQQILGQGPKLLIQFQNNGVVDDSQLPKDRFSAERLKGVDSTLKIQPAKLEDSAVYLCASSYGTGGISSYEQYFGPGTRLTVT.

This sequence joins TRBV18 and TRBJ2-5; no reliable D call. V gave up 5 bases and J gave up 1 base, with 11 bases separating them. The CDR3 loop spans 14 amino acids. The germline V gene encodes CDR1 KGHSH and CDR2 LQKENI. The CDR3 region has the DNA TGTGCCAGCTCAAAAGAACAGTTCCAAGAGACCCAGTACTTC. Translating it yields CASSKEQFQETQYF. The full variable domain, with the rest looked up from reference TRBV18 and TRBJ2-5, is NAGVMQNPRHLVRRRGQEARLRCSPMKGHSHVYWYRQLPEEGLKFMVYLQKENIIDESGMPKERFSAEFPKEGPSILRIQQVVRGDSAAYFCASSKEQFQETQYFGPGTRLLVL.

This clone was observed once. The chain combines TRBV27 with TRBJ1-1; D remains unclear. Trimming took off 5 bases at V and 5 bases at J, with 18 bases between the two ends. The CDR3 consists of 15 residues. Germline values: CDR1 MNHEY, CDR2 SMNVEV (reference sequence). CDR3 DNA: TGTGCCAGCAGTGATGGAGGAGGGATGTGGACTGAAGCTTTCTTT. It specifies CASSDGGGMWTEAFF.

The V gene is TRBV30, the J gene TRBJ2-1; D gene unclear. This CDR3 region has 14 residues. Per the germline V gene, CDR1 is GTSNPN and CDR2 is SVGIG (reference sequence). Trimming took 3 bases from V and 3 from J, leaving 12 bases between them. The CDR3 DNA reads TGTGCCTGGAGGGCGGCCTCGTTCTACAATGAGCAGTTCTTC. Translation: CAWRAASFYNEQFF.

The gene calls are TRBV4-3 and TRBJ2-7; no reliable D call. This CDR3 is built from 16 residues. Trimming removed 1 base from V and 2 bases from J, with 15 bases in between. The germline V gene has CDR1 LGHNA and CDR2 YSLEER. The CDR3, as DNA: TGCGCCAGCAGCCAAGTTTTCGGCGGTATCCCCTACGAGCAGTACTTC. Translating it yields CASSQVFGGIPYEQYF.

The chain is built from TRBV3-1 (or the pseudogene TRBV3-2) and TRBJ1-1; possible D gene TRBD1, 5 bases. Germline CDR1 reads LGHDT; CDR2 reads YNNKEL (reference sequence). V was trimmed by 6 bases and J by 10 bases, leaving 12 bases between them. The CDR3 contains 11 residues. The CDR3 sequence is CASRNSGVAFF. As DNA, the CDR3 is TGTGCCAGCAGAAACTCGGGGGTAGCTTTCTTT.

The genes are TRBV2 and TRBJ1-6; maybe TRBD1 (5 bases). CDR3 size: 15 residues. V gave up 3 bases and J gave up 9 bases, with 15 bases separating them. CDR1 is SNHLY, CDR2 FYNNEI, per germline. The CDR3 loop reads CASSEERSRGSPLHF. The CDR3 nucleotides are TGTGCCAGCAGTGAGGAGAGGAGTAGGGGTTCACCCCTCCACTTT.

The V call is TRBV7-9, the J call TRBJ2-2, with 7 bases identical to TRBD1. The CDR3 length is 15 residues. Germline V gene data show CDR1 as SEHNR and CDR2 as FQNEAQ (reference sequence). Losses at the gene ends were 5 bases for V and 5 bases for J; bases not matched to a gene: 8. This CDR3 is CASSLNTGDTGELFF. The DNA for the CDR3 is TGTGCCAGCAGCCTAAATACAGGGGATACCGGGGAGCTGTTTTTT.

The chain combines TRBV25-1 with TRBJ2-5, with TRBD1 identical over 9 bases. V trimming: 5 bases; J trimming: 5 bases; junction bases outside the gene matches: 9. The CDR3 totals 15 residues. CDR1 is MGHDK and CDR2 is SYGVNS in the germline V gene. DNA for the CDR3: TGTGCCAGCAGTCCTCCGGGACAGGGTTGGGAGACCCAGTACTTC. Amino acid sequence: CASSPPGQGWETQYF.

CDR3 sequence (DNA): TGTGCCAGCAGTTTACACAATGAAGCTTTCTTT. Encoded protein: CASSLHNEAFF. The chain joins TRBV28 to TRBJ1-1; D call uncertain. Per germline, CDR1 MDHEN and CDR2 SYDVKM. V shed 2 bases and J shed 7 bases, with 5 bases lying between them. The CDR3 is 11 amino acids.

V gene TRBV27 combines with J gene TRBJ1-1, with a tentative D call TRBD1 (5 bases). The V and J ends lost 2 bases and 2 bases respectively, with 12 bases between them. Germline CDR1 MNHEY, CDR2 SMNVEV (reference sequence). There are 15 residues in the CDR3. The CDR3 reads CASSLGLRTNTEAFF. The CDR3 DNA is TGTGCCAGCAGTTTAGGATTGAGGACAAACACTGAAGCTTTCTTT.

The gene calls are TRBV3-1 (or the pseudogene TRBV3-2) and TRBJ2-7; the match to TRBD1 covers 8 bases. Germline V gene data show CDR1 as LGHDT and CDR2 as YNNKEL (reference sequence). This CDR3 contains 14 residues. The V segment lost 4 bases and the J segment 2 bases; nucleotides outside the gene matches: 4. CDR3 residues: CASSRDRPPYEQYF. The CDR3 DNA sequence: TGTGCCAGCAGCCGGGACAGGCCTCCCTACGAGCAGTACTTC.

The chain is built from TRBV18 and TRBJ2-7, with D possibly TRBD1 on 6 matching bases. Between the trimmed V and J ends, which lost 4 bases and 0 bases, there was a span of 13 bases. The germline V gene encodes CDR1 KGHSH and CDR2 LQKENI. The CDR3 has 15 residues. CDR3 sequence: CASSRIGGPSYEQYF. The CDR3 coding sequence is TGTGCCAGCTCACGGATAGGGGGTCCCTCCTACGAGCAGTACTTC.

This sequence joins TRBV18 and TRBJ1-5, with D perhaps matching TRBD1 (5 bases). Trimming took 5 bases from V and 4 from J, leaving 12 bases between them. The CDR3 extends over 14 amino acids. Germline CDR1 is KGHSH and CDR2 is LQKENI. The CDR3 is CASSEFGGNQPQHF. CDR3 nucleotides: TGTGCCAGCTCAGAATTCGGGGGTAATCAGCCCCAGCATTTT.

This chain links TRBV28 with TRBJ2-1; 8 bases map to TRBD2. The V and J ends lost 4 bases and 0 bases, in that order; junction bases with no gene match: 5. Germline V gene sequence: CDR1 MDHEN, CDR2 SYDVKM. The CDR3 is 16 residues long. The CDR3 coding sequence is TGTGCCAGCAGTTCGTTAGCGGGGCACTCCTACAATGAGCAGTTCTTC. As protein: CASSSLAGHSYNEQFF.

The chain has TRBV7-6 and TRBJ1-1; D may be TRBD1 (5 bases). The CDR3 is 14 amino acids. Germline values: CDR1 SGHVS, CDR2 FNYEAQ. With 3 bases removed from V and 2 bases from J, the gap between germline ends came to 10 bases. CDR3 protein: CASSFGQGNTEAFF. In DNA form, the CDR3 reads TGTGCCAGCAGCTTTGGGCAGGGAAACACTGAAGCTTTCTTT.

The CDR3 region has the DNA TGTGCCAGCAGCCAAGAATGGGACCAGGGCGGCGCGGGAGGCTACACCTTC. Translated: CASSQEWDQGGAGGYTF. The V gene is TRBV4-2, the J gene TRBJ1-2; D might be TRBD1 (5 bases). The CDR3 spans 17 residues. Germline lookup yields CDR1 LGHNA and CDR2 YNFKEQ. Trimming cost V 0 bases and J 8 bases, with 22 bases left between them.

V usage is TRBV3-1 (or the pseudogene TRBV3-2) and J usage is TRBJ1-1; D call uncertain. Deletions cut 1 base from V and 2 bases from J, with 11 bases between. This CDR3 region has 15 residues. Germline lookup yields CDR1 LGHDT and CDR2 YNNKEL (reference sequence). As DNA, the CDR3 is TGTGCCAGCAGCCAAGGCGGCAATCGAAACACTGAAGCTTTCTTT. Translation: CASSQGGNRNTEAFF.